The rows below give T cell receptor beta chains drawn from one sample of a study of T-cell memory formation after mild COVID-19. TCRdb passed the 5' RACE reads through MiXCR, listing each CDR3 protein once. The sample includes approximately 350,000 distinct CDR3 sequences, under 15% seen only once; the top ten take 22%. The sample was PBMCs or a T cell subset sorted from them (not recorded which). These receptors came from a man aged 18 to 30 who had mild COVID-19 (a few samples of this study predate the infection). Cell type and time point are not known. Each CDR3 is given with its conserved first and last residue. Each record gives: J gene, D gene, V gene, clone size, CDR3 DNA, CDR3 protein. D genes are given only for firm matches. Part of the rows lack a size; the others show once, few, many or a class for expanded clones.

>TRBJ1-5|TRBD1|TRBV4-1|.
TGCGCCAGCAGCCAAGTCCAACAGGGGTGGCAGCCCCAGCATTTT
CASSQVQQGWQPQHF
>TRBJ1-4|TRBD1|TRBV12-3/TRBV12-4|many
TGTGCCAGCAGTATCGGGACAGGTGGTGAAAAACTGTTTTTT
CASSIGTGGEKLFF
>TRBJ2-1|TRBD1|TRBV7-2|.
TGTGCCAGCAGCAAGGGACAGTACAATGAGCAGTTCTTC
CASSKGQYNEQFF
>TRBJ2-5|TRBD2|TRBV20-1|.
TGCAGTGCTAGAGTCACCGGGACTATGGAGACCCAGTACTTC
CSARVTGTMETQYF
>TRBJ2-1|.|TRBV7-2|.
TGTGCCAGCAGCTTAGTGGCAACGGACGACAATGAGCAGTTCTTC
CASSLVATDDNEQFF
>TRBJ1-1|.|TRBV5-1|.
TGCGCCAGCAGCTTTGATGGTCGGATGAACACTGAAGCTTTCTTT
CASSFDGRMNTEAFF
>TRBJ1-1|.|TRBV2|few
TGTGCCAGCAGAGACACCCCGGCAGGCCGTGGGGCTGAAGCTTTCTTT
CASRDTPAGRGAEAFF
>TRBJ2-7|.|TRBV4-1|.
TGCGCCAGCAGCCAAACAAACTCCTACGAGCAGTACTTC
CASSQTNSYEQYF
>TRBJ2-5|.|TRBV12-3/TRBV12-4|many
TGTGCCAGCGGGAAAGCGGACCAAGAGACCCAGTACTTC
CASGKADQETQYF
>TRBJ2-2|.|TRBV6-1|many
TGTGCCAGCAGTGAACGGGGCGGCTTTTCGACCGGGGAGCTGTTTTTT
CASSERGGFSTGELFF